This T cell receptor beta chain was identified in a study of T cell repertoires in cytomegalovirus infection. Across the study: Indications of both CMV infection and matching HLA type were provided by public TCR beta signatures.

As to this clonotype: Its target is unknown.

TCRdb reprocessed the reads with MiXCR, giving one entry per CDR3 protein. The sample lists 650,000 to 850,000 distinct CDR3 sequences; almost 30% were seen once. V was clipped by 0 bases and J by 5 bases; unmatched bases: 14. Germline V lookup: CDR1 DFQATT, CDR2 SNEGSKA (reference sequence). The CDR3 extends over 17 amino acids. The receptor was derived from a human donor in good health (CMV status not recorded). Some clones in this sample may be carry-over from other donors' samples. The material was cultured CD8+ T cells from PBMCs, obtained from culture after CMV antigen stimulation. The chain employs TRBV20-1 and TRBJ2-5, with 8 bases fitting TRBD2. The CDR3 sequence: CSARDIKRGPRGETQYF. In DNA, the CDR3 is TGCAGTGCTAGAGATATCAAGCGGGGGCCCCGAGGGGAGACCCAGTACTTC.